Listed here are 28 T cell receptor beta chains from one sample, sequenced in a study of blood T cell repertoires in COVID-19. Data came from immunoSEQ multiplex PCR; TCRdb stores just in-frame clones and leaves some out. Here the sample spans roughly 380,000 clones, around 89% being singletons. The specimen was peripheral blood. These receptors were taken from a woman aged 40 to 50 with COVID-19, enrolled during active disease.

The rearrangement links TRBV5-1 to TRBJ2-7; a weak D match, TRBD2 (5 bases). This CDR3 region has 15 residues. Germline CDR1 SGHRS, CDR2 YFSETQ. V was pared by 0 bases and J by 5 bases, with 15 bases between. This CDR3 reads CASSLAGIGHNEQYF. In DNA form, the CDR3 reads TGCGCCAGCAGCTTGGCCGGGATAGGGCATAACGAGCAGTACTTC.

This clone was observed once. V is TRBV14 and J is TRBJ1-5; 7 nucleotides line up with TRBD1. CDR1 is SGHDN and CDR2 is FVKESK in the germline V gene. Losses at the gene ends were 3 bases for V and 5 bases for J; bases not matched to a gene: 10. CDR3 size: 16 residues. The CDR3, as DNA: TGTGCCAGCAGCCACCATACAGGGGAAGGGCATCAGCCCCAGCATTTT. Protein product: CASSHHTGEGHQPQHF.

The V call is TRBV11-2, the J call TRBJ2-2, with 16 bases fitting TRBD2. This CDR3 has 18 residues. Germline CDR1 and CDR2: SGHAT and FQNNGV. V was pared by 1 base and J by 5 bases, with 4 bases of the junction left unmatched. Here the CDR3 reads CASSLAGLAGGPTGELFF. CDR3 nucleotide sequence: TGTGCCAGCAGCTTAGCGGGACTAGCGGGGGGGCCGACCGGGGAGCTGTTTTTT.

V gene TRBV6-2 or TRBV6-3 combines with J gene TRBJ1-5, with a tentative D call TRBD1 (5 bases). Germline V gene data show CDR1 as MNHEY and CDR2 as SVGEGT. CDR3 length: 15 amino acids. With 2 bases removed from V and 7 bases from J, the gap between germline ends came to 15 bases. The CDR3 nucleotides are TGTGCCAGCAGTTACCCCGGGGGGATAGGGCAGCCCCAGCATTTT. It codes for CASSYPGGIGQPQHF.

The chain employs TRBV12-5 and TRBJ2-2; TRBD2 matches at 7 bases. CDR1 and CDR2 (germline): LGHNT, FRNRAP. The CDR3 is 17 residues long. Trimming took 4 bases from V and 1 from J; bases not matched to a gene: 9. CDR3 bases: TGTGCTAGTGGTTCCTGGGCTAGCGGTAGGAACACCGGGGAGCTGTTTTTT. This sequence encodes CASGSWASGRNTGELFF. Full variable domain (remainder filled in from reference TRBV12-5 and TRBJ2-2): DARVTQTPRHKVTEMGQEVTMRCQPILGHNTVFWYRQTMMQGLELLAYFRNRAPLDDSGMPKDRFSAEMPDATLATLKIQPSEPRDSAVYFCASGSWASGRNTGELFFGEGSRLTVL.

The rearrangement uses TRBV5-1 and TRBJ1-1, with 9 bases that match TRBD1. Germline V CDR1 and CDR2: SGHRS, YFSETQ. This CDR3 is built from 16 residues. V gave up 4 bases and J gave up 3 bases; unmatched junction bases: 10. The CDR3 DNA is TGCGCCAGCAGCAAATATTTCGACAGGGGGGACACTGAAGCTTTCTTT. Protein sequence: CASSKYFDRGDTEAFF.

The rearrangement uses TRBV10-2 and TRBJ2-1; the match to TRBD1 covers 10 bases. CDR1 is WSHSY and CDR2 is SAAADI in the germline V gene. V lost 7 bases, J lost 4 bases, and 4 bases stayed unmatched. The CDR3 is 14 amino acids. The CDR3 spells CASTWTGGYNEQFF. The DNA for the CDR3 is TGCGCCAGCACATGGACAGGGGGATACAATGAGCAGTTCTTC.

The chain couples TRBV18 to TRBJ1-5, with 10 bases lining up with TRBD1. The CDR3 contains 14 residues. The germline gives CDR1 KGHSH, CDR2 LQKENI. V shed 6 bases and J 6 bases; nucleotides not matched to a gene: 5. The CDR3: CASSPGQGIQPQHF. CDR3 bases: TGTGCCAGCTCTCCGGGACAGGGGATTCAGCCCCAGCATTTT. The full variable domain, completed using reference TRBV18 and TRBJ1-5, is NAGVMQNPRHLVRRRGQEARLRCSPMKGHSHVYWYRQLPEEGLKFMVYLQKENIIDESGMPKERFSAEFPKEGPSILRIQQVVRGDSAAYFCASSPGQGIQPQHFGDGTRLSIL.

This clone has a single count. The V call is TRBV19, the J call TRBJ1-2; no firm D call. The V end lost 3 bases, the J end lost 4 bases, and 18 bases lay between the germline ends. Germline CDR1 is LNHDA and CDR2 is SQIVND (reference sequence). This CDR3 comprises 16 residues. The chain's CDR3 is CASSINRGSETYGYTF. CDR3 coding DNA: TGTGCCAGTAGTATTAATAGAGGCAGTGAAACCTATGGCTACACCTTC.

The gene calls are TRBV6-2 or TRBV6-3 and TRBJ1-2, with TRBD1 identical over 8 bases. The CDR3 consists of 13 residues. V dropped 6 bases and J dropped 5; count of bases not matched to a gene: 5. CDR1 is MNHEY and CDR2 is SVGEGT in the germline V gene. The CDR3 bases are TGTGCCAGCAGCGACAGGGGTTTTTATGGCTACACCTTC. Translated: CASSDRGFYGYTF.

The rearrangement joins TRBV6-1 to TRBJ1-4; 7 bases line up with TRBD1. J was trimmed by 5 bases and V by 2 bases; bases with no gene match: 5. The germline gives CDR1 MNHNS, CDR2 SASEGT. The length of the CDR3 is 15 residues. CDR3 sequence reads: CASSEYEGANEKLFF. In DNA form, the CDR3 reads TGTGCCAGCAGTGAATATGAGGGGGCGAATGAAAAACTGTTTTTT.

V gene TRBV6-5 combines with J gene TRBJ2-1, with TRBD2 matching over 8 bases. CDR1 is MNHEY and CDR2 is SVGAGI in the germline V gene. The length of the CDR3 is 15 residues. J gave up 1 base and V 6 bases, and 5 bases lay outside the gene matches. CDR3 DNA: TGTGCCAGCAGGAGTAGCGGGACGTCCTACAATGAGCAGTTCTTC. Protein product: CASRSSGTSYNEQFF.

The chain is built from TRBV19 and TRBJ2-2; 9 nucleotides align to TRBD2. The trim removed 4 bases at V and 0 bases at J, leaving 12 bases unmatched. The germline CDR1 and CDR2 sequences are LNHDA and SQIVND (reference sequence). The CDR3 is 19 residues long. CDR3 DNA: TGTGCCAGTAGTAGCCTGAGGAGCGGGGGGCGCCCGAACACCGGGGAGCTGTTTTTT. Protein sequence: CASSSLRSGGRPNTGELFF.

CDR3 sequence (DNA): TGTGCCAGTAGTACAGGGTTCTACGAGCAGTACTTC. This encodes CASSTGFYEQYF. V usage is TRBV2 and J usage is TRBJ2-7; a weak D match, TRBD1 (6 bases). Germline V gene lookup returns CDR1 SNHLY and CDR2 FYNNEI. The CDR3 extends over 12 amino acids. Trimming cost V 9 bases and J 3 bases, with 12 bases left between them.

V is TRBV27 and J is TRBJ2-1, with 13 bases fitting TRBD2. Germline CDR1 is MNHEY and CDR2 is SMNVEV (reference sequence). CDR3 length: 15 amino acids. The V gene end was trimmed by 5 bases and the J gene end by 14 bases; junction bases not matched to a gene: 12. The CDR3 nucleotides are TGTGCCAGCAGTCTGCCGGGACTAGCGGGAAACCTGGAGTTCTTC. Encoded protein: CASSLPGLAGNLEFF.

The CDR3 is CASGTHSPGNTIYF. The CDR3 DNA reads TGTGCCAGCGGGACACACTCCCCTGGAAACACCATATATTTT. The chain is built from TRBV19 and TRBJ1-3; D is perhaps TRBD1 (6 bases). This CDR3 has 14 amino acids. Germline V gene sequence: CDR1 LNHDA, CDR2 SQIVND (reference sequence). V lost 9 bases and J 2 bases, leaving 14 bases between the germline ends.

The chain recombines TRBV6-5 with TRBJ1-1, with unresolved D. This CDR3 has 14 amino acids. V lost 5 bases to trimming and J lost 1 base, with 11 bases between them. From germline, CDR1 is MNHEY and CDR2 SVGAGI. CDR3 coding DNA: TGTGCCAGCAGTCTAGACCCGGGGAACACTGAAGCTTTCTTT. The encoded protein is CASSLDPGNTEAFF.

The rearrangement uses TRBV4-1 and TRBJ1-1; the D is unclear. The length of the CDR3 is 13 residues. Germline-derived CDR1 and CDR2 are MGHRA and YSYEKL. V shed 3 bases and J shed 3 bases, with 8 bases lying between them. This chain's CDR3 is CASSQNDYTEAFF. CDR3 DNA sequence: TGCGCCAGCAGCCAGAATGACTACACTGAAGCTTTCTTT.

This clone turned up a few times. V usage is TRBV28 and J usage is TRBJ1-1; no firm D call. Germline assignment: CDR1 MDHEN and CDR2 SYDVKM. V gave up 5 bases and J gave up 5 bases, with 9 bases separating them. The CDR3 contains 12 residues. As DNA, the CDR3 is TGTGCCAGCAGTCCAGAGGCTACTGAAGCTTTCTTT. This sequence encodes CASSPEATEAFF.

J is TRBJ2-7 and V is TRBV19; 10 bases match TRBD1. Unmatched junction bases numbered 10, after V lost 6 bases and J lost 5 bases. The CDR3 sequence is 15 residues long. Germline V lookup: CDR1 LNHDA, CDR2 SQIVND (reference sequence). The CDR3 coding sequence is TGTGCCAGTAGGCAACCGGGACAGGGGAGGCACGAGCAGTACTTC. Protein product: CASRQPGQGRHEQYF.

The chain couples TRBV19 to TRBJ1-5, with no clear D. The CDR3 spans 15 residues. The V and J ends lost 3 bases and 7 bases respectively, with 16 bases between them. Germline V lookup: CDR1 LNHDA, CDR2 SQIVND (reference sequence). The CDR3 is CASSIGWRADQPQHF. Written as DNA, the CDR3 is TGTGCCAGTAGTATCGGATGGAGGGCAGACCAGCCCCAGCATTTT.

V gene TRBV9 combines with J gene TRBJ1-1, with 9 bases matching TRBD1. Germline V gives CDR1 SGDLS, CDR2 YYNGEE. CDR3 length: 16 residues. V lost 0 bases and J lost 6; bases outside the gene matches: 9. This chain's CDR3 is CASSVGDRVVRPEAFF. The DNA for the CDR3 is TGTGCCAGCAGCGTAGGGGACAGGGTCGTTAGACCTGAAGCTTTCTTT.

J is TRBJ2-4 and V is TRBV27; D is perhaps TRBD1 (6 bases). The CDR3 has 16 amino acids. Trimming cost V 5 bases and J 1 base, with 15 bases left between them. CDR1 and CDR2 (germline): MNHEY, SMNVEV (reference sequence). This CDR3 reads CASSVNSGAAKNIQYF. For the CDR3, the DNA is TGTGCCAGCAGTGTCAATTCAGGGGCCGCCAAAAACATTCAGTACTTC.

Here the CDR3 DNA reads TGTGCCAGCAGTACACACAGGGGTAGCCCCGATGGCTACACCTTC. This translates into CASSTHRGSPDGYTF. The chain joins TRBV25-1 to TRBJ1-2; TRBD1 aligns across 7 bases. Germline assignment: CDR1 MGHDK and CDR2 SYGVNS. The junction had 12 bases not matched to a gene; V was cut back by 5 bases and J by 6 bases. The CDR3 covers 15 residues.

This chain uses TRBV7-6 with TRBJ1-5; tentative D call: TRBD1 (6 bases). The V end was cut by 1 base, the J end by 3 bases, with 10 bases between. The CDR3 contains 15 residues. Per germline, CDR1 SGHVS and CDR2 FNYEAQ. The CDR3 bases are TGTGCCAGCAGCTTAGACCAGGGGTTCAATCAGCCCCAGCATTTT. This sequence encodes CASSLDQGFNQPQHF. The complete variable domain, with remaining parts taken from reference TRBV7-6 and TRBJ1-5, reads GAGVSQSPRYKVTKRGQDVALRCDPISGHVSLYWYRQALGQGPEFLTYFNYEAQQDKSGLPNDRFSAERPEGSISTLTIQRTEQRDSAMYRCASSLDQGFNQPQHFGDGTRLSIL.

The gene calls are TRBV5-1 and TRBJ2-1, with 14 bases identical to TRBD2. J was trimmed by 0 bases and V by 0 bases; bases with no gene match: 2. The CDR3 has 18 amino acids. CDR1 is SGHRS and CDR2 is YFSETQ in the germline V gene. The DNA of the CDR3 is TGCGCCAGCAGCTTGGGAGGGACTAGCGGGGGCTCCTACAATGAGCAGTTCTTC. Its protein is CASSLGGTSGGSYNEQFF.

The J gene is TRBJ2-7, the V gene TRBV20-1; 8 nucleotides agree with TRBD2. CDR3 length: 16 residues. Germline CDR1 reads DFQATT; CDR2 reads SNEGSKA (reference sequence). J lost 3 bases, V lost 3 bases, and 13 bases had no gene match. This chain's CDR3 is CSASRFVGLAGYEQYF. CDR3 sequence (DNA): TGCAGTGCTAGTAGATTTGTTGGGCTAGCGGGCTACGAGCAGTACTTC.

This clone has only one observation. Other DNA sequences of this sample code for an identical CDR3. The chain links TRBV5-1 to TRBJ2-1, with a possible D match to TRBD2 (5 bases). Trimming stripped 1 base from V and 0 bases from J, with 8 bases between. CDR1 and CDR2 (germline): SGHRS, YFSETQ. CDR3 length: 15 residues. The CDR3 is CASSLTGSSYNEQFF. The CDR3 DNA reads as TGCGCCAGCAGCTTGACGGGGAGCTCCTACAATGAGCAGTTCTTC. Looking up the rest from reference TRBV5-1 and TRBJ2-1 gives the full variable domain: KAGVTQTPRYLIKTRGQQVTLSCSPISGHRSVSWYQQTPGQGLQFLFEYFSETQRNKGNFPGRFSGRQFSNSRSEMNVSTLELGDSALYLCASSLTGSSYNEQFFGPGTRLTVL.